Below are 3 T cell receptor beta chains sequenced from a single sample in a study of OX40 agonist ivuxolimab in advanced cancers. TCRdb's copy holds only in-frame clones and misses some; the assay was immunoSEQ multiplex PCR. Of 47,000 or so clones in the sample, about 90% were seen once. The sequencing used CD4+ or CD8+ T cells sorted from blood, collected in a trial of the OX40 agonist ivuxolimab. The receptors come from an adult with an advanced solid tumor such as melanoma, head and neck, liver or kidney cancer.

The chain is built from TRBV18 and TRBJ2-3; TRBD2 agrees at 8 bases. The V segment lost 3 bases and the J segment 5 bases; nucleotides outside the gene matches: 1. The CDR3 length is 13 residues. CDR1 is KGHSH, CDR2 LQKENI, per germline. DNA for the CDR3: TGTGCCAGCTCACCGAGCGGGGGAGATACGCAGTATTTT. It translates to CASSPSGGDTQYF.

The chain employs TRBV5-4 and TRBJ2-2; no clear D gene. V was trimmed by 2 bases and J by 6 bases, leaving 11 bases between them. Germline V gene data show CDR1 as SGHNT and CDR2 as YYREEE (reference sequence). The length of the CDR3 is 14 residues. The CDR3 DNA follows: TGTGCCAGCAGCTTCCCCGAAGTATCCGGGGAGCTGTTTTTT. This encodes CASSFPEVSGELFF.

The rearrangement uses TRBV27 and TRBJ2-4; the D is unclear. This CDR3 comprises 13 residues. Germline loops: CDR1 MNHEY, CDR2 SMNVEV (reference sequence). The V end was cut by 5 bases, the J end by 5 bases, with 10 bases between. As DNA, the CDR3 is TGTGCCAGCAGTCCACTTGGGGAAAACATTCAGTACTTC. It yields the protein CASSPLGENIQYF.